These T cell receptor beta chains were read from a single sample in a study of blood T cell repertoires in COVID-19. Assay used: immunoSEQ multiplex PCR; TCRdb lists only in-frame clones, some missing. The profile shows about 370,000 clones, about 89% of them singletons. Sequenced material: peripheral blood. These TCRs come from a woman aged 25-40 years with COVID-19, enrolled during active disease. CDR3s leave out the opening cysteine and the closing phenylalanine or tryptophan. Fields, in order: D gene, clone size, V gene, J gene, CDR3 protein. D genes are given only for firm matches. Size values are once, few and many counts, or a class for expanded clones, and some rows have none.

D: .; size: .; V: TRBV2; J: TRBJ2-7; CDR3: ASKWPEKAYEQY
D: TRBD1; size: .; V: TRBV19; J: TRBJ1-2; CDR3: ASSTNLGGAGYGYT
D: .; size: .; V: TRBV6-5; J: TRBJ1-1; CDR3: ASSYSRLAEAF
D: .; size: .; V: TRBV6-6; J: TRBJ1-1; CDR3: ASSSGHNTEAF
D: TRBD1; size: .; V: TRBV7-8; J: TRBJ1-4; CDR3: ASSLGGGQGENEKLF
D: TRBD2; size: .; V: TRBV5-6; J: TRBJ2-3; CDR3: ASSLLAGTSTDTQY
D: TRBD1; size: .; V: TRBV29-1; J: TRBJ1-2; CDR3: SVGTVRPKNYGYT
D: TRBD1; size: .; V: TRBV5-1; J: TRBJ1-2; CDR3: ASSETGGAGYGYT
D: TRBD2; size: .; V: TRBV4-1; J: TRBJ2-7; CDR3: ASSQDGRSGLAVYEQY
D: TRBD2; size: once; V: TRBV3-1/TRBV3-2; J: TRBJ2-1; CDR3: ASSPGTRIYNEQF
D: .; size: .; V: TRBV11-3; J: TRBJ2-3; CDR3: ASSLAIAGTDTQY
D: .; size: .; V: TRBV7-8; J: TRBJ2-1; CDR3: ASSLTVHNEQF